The sequence of this TCR beta chain was determined in a study of blood T cell repertoires in COVID-19. Study background: COVID-19 samples from acute and convalescent phases originated in the United States, Italy and Spain. From T cells, B-cell-depleted T cells, or PBMCs came the material, which was cDNA or gDNA.

Unmatched junction bases numbered 14, after V lost 6 bases and J lost 0 bases. The CDR3 is 17 amino acids. Germline V gene lookup returns CDR1 MNHEY and CDR2 SMNVEV (reference sequence). In the authors' workflow: How many nucleated cells were present was estimated from reference gene primer amplification. Using immunoSEQ multiplex PCR, the repertoire was profiled, and TCRdb retains in-frame clones only, with some absent. The V and J calls and clone size are taken from that table; D and trimming were inferred from the DNA. The sample carries tens of thousands of clones, approximately 83% recorded once.

The sequence was collected from a man between 65 and 79 years old with acute or convalescent COVID-19. The sample comprised peripheral blood. This rearrangement joins TRBV27 to TRBJ2-7; 7 bases are a match to TRBD1. The CDR3 loop reads CASRPRTGRQSSYEQYF. CDR3 nucleotides: TGTGCCAGCAGACCTCGGACAGGACGACAGAGCTCCTACGAGCAGTACTTC.